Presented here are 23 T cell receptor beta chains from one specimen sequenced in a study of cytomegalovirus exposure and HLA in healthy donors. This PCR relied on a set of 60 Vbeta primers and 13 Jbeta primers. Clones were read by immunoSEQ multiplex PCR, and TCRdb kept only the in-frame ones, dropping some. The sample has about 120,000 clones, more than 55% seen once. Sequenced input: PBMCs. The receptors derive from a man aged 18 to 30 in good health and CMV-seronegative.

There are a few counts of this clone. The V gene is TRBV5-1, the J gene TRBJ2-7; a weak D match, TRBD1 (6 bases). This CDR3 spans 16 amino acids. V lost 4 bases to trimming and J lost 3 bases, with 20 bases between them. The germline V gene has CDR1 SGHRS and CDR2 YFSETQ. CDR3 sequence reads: CASSPDSSLAYYEQYF. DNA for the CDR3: TGCGCCAGCAGCCCGGACAGTTCCTTAGCGTACTACGAGCAGTACTTC. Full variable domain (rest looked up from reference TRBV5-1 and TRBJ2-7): KAGVTQTPRYLIKTRGQQVTLSCSPISGHRSVSWYQQTPGQGLQFLFEYFSETQRNKGNFPGRFSGRQFSNSRSEMNVSTLELGDSALYLCASSPDSSLAYYEQYFGPGTRLTVT.

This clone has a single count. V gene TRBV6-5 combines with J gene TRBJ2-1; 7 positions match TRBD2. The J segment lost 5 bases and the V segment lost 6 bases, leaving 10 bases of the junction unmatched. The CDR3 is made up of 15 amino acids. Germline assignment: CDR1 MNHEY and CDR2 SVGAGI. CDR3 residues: CASRRAGPPNNEQFF. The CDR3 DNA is TGTGCCAGCAGAAGAGCGGGACCTCCTAACAATGAGCAGTTCTTC.

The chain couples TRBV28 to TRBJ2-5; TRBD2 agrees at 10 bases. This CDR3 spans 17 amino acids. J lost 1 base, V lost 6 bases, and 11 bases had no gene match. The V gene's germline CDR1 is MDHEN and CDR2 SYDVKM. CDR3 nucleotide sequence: TGTGCCAGCAGGGTAAGACTGGGACTAGCGCTCCAAGAGACCCAGTACTTC. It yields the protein CASRVRLGLALQETQYF.

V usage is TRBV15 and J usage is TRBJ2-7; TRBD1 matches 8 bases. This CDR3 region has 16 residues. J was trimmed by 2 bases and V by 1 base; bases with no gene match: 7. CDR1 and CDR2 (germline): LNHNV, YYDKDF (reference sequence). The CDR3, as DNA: TGTGCCACCAGCAGAGGAGACAGGGGTTCTCCCTACGAGCAGTACTTC. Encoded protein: CATSRGDRGSPYEQYF. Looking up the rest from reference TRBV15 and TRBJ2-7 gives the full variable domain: DAMVIQNPRYQVTQFGKPVTLSCSQTLNHNVMYWYQQKSSQAPKLLFHYYDKDFNNEADTPDNFQSRRPNTSFCFLDIRSPGLGDTAMYLCATSRGDRGSPYEQYFGPGTRLTVT.

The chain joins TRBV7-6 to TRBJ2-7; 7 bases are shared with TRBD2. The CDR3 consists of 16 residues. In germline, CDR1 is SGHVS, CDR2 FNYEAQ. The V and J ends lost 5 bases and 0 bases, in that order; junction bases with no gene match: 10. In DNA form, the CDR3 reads TGTGCCAGCAGCCCCACACTAGCGTCGAGCTCCTACGAGCAGTACTTC. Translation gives CASSPTLASSSYEQYF.

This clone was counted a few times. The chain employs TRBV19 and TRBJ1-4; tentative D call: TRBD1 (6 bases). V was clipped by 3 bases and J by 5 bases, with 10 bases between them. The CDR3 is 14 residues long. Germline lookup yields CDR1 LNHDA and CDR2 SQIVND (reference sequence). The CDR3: CASSIGGINEKLFF. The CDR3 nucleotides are TGTGCCAGTAGTATTGGGGGCATAAATGAAAAACTGTTTTTT. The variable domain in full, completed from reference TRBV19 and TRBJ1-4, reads DGGITQSPKYLFRKEGQNVTLSCEQNLNHDAMYWYRQDPGQGLRLIYYSQIVNDFQKGDIAEGYSVSREKKESFPLTVTSAQKNPTAFYLCASSIGGINEKLFFGSGTQLSVL.

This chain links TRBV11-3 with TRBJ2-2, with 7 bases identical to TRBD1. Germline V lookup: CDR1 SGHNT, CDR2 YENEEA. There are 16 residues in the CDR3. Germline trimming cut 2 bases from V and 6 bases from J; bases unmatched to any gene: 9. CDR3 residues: CASSLSGNRGAGELFF. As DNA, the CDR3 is TGTGCCAGCAGCTTATCTGGTAACAGGGGCGCCGGGGAGCTGTTTTTT.

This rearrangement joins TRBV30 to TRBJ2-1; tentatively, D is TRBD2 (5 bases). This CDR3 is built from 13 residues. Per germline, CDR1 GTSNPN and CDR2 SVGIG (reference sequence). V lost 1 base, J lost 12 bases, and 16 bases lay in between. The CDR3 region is CAWSGQLGKGQFF. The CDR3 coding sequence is TGTGCCTGGAGTGGCCAACTCGGGAAGGGGCAGTTCTTC.

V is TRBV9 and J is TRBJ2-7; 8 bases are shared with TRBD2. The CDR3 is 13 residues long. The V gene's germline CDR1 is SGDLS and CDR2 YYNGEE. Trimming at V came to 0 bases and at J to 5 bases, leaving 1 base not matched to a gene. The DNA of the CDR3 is TGTGCCAGCAGCGTAGGGACTAGCAACGAGCAGTACTTC. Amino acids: CASSVGTSNEQYF.

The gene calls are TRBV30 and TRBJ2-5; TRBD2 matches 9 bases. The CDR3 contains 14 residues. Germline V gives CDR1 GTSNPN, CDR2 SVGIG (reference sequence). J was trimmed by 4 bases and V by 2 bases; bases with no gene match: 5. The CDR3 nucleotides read TGTGCCTGGAGTCTCAGCGGGAGGCCAGAGACCCAGTACTTC. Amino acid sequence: CAWSLSGRPETQYF.

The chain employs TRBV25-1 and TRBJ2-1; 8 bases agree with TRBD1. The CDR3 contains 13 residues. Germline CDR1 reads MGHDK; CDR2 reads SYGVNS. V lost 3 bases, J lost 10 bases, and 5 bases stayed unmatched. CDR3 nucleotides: TGTGCCAGCAGTGATGGGACAGGTCGAGAGCAGTTCTTC. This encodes CASSDGTGREQFF.

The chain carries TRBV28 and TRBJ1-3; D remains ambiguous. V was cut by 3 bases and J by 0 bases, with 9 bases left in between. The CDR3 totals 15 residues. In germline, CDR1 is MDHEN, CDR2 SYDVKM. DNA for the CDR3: TGTGCCAGCAGTTTCTCGAGGTTCTCTGGAAACACCATATATTTT. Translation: CASSFSRFSGNTIYF.

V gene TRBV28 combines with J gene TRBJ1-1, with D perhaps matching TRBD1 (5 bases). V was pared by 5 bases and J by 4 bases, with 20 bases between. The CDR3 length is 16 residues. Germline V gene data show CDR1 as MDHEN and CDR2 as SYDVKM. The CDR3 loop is CASSEPNSGMGTEAFF. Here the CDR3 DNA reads TGTGCCAGCAGTGAGCCTAATTCAGGGATGGGCACTGAAGCTTTCTTT.

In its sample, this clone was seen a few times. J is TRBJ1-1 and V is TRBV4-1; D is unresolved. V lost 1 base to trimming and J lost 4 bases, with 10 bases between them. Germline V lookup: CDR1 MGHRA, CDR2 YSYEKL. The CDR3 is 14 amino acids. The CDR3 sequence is CASSQGGWVTEAFF. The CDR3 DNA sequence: TGCGCCAGCAGCCAAGGAGGGTGGGTCACTGAAGCTTTCTTT.

The CDR3 reads CASSCTDRDVTNQPQHF. The CDR3 DNA follows: TGTGCCAGCAGCTGTACGGACAGGGATGTCACCAATCAGCCCCAGCATTTT. The rearrangement joins TRBV21-1 to TRBJ1-5; TRBD1 is taken as the D call from the table, unchecked against the DNA. TRBV21-1 is termed a pseudogene. The CDR3 spans 17 residues.

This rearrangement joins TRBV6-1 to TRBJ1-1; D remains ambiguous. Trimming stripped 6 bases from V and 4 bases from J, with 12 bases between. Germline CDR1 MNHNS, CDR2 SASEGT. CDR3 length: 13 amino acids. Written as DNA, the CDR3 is TGTGCCAGCAGAGAGCGAGCTTTCACTGAAGCTTTCTTT. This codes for CASRERAFTEAFF.

CDR3 residues: CASTQTPFSAYEQYF. Here the CDR3 DNA reads TGTGCCAGCACGCAGACACCCTTTTCGGCCTACGAGCAGTACTTC. The rearrangement uses TRBV6-5 and TRBJ2-7, with unresolved D. This CDR3 has 15 residues. V lost 7 bases, J lost 2 bases, and 18 bases lay in between. Germline V gene data show CDR1 as MNHEY and CDR2 as SVGAGI.

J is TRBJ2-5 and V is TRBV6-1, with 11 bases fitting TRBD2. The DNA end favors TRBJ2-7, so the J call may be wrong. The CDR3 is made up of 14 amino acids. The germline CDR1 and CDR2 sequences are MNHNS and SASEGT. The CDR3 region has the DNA TGTGCCAGCGCCTTACTAGCGGGAGCCTACGAGCAGTACTTC. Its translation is CASALLAGAYEQYF.

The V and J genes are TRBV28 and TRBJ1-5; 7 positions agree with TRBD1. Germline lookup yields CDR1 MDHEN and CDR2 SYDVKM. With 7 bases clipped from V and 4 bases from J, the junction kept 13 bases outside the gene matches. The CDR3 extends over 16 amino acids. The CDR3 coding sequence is TGTGCCAGCAACCTACCCAGGGGGTCCGATAATCAGCCCCAGCATTTT. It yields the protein CASNLPRGSDNQPQHF.

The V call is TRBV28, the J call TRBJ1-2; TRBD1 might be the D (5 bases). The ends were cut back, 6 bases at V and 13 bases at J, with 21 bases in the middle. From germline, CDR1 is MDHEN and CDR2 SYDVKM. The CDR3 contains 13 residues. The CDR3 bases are TGTGCCAGCAGACCTAGTGGGGGAGGGTATCCCACCTTC. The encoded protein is CASRPSGGGYPTF.

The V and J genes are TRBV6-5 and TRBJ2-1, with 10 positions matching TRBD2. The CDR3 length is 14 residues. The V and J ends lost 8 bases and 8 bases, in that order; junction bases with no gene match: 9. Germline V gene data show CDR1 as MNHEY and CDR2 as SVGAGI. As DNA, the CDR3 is TGTGCCAGCGCGGCAAGCGGGGGGGCGTATGAGCAGTTCTTC. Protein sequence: CASAASGGAYEQFF.

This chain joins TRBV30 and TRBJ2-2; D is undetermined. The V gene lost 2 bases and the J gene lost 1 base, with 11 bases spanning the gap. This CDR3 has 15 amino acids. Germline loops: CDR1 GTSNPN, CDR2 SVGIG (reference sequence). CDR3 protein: CAWSSVPLNTGELFF. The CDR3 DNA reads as TGTGCCTGGAGTTCGGTACCCCTGAACACCGGGGAGCTGTTTTTT. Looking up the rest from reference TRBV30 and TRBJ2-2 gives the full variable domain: SQTIHQWPATLVQPVGSPLSLECTVEGTSNPNLYWYRQAAGRGLQLLFYSVGIGQISSEVPQNLSASRPQDRQFILSSKKLLLSDSGFYLCAWSSVPLNTGELFFGEGSRLTVL.

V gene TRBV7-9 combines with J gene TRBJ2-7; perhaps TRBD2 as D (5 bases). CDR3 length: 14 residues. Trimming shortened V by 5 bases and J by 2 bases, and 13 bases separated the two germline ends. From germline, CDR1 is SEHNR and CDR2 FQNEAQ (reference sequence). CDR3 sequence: CASSPAGRTYEQYF. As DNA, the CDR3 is TGTGCCAGCAGCCCGGCGGGCCGAACCTACGAGCAGTACTTC.